This T cell receptor beta chain was recovered during a study of T cell responses to AZD1222 COVID-19 vaccine. CDR1 MDHEN and CDR2 SYDVKM come from the germline V gene. The CDR3 is 13 amino acids. V lost 7 bases to trimming and J lost 5 bases, with 14 bases between them. Libraries were prepared by immunoSEQ multiplex PCR; TCRdb keeps only in-frame clonotypes and omits some of them. The profile shows 180,000 or so clones, roughly 92% of them singletons. The chain recombines TRBV28 with TRBJ1-2, with TRBD1 as a possible D gene (5 bases). The TCR sequence derives from an adult in good health. Here the sequenced sample was peripheral blood, taken on day 0 of AZD1222 vaccination. The chain's CDR3 is CASTRDAAYGYTF. DNA for the CDR3: TGTGCCAGCACTCGGGACGCAGCATATGGCTACACCTTC.